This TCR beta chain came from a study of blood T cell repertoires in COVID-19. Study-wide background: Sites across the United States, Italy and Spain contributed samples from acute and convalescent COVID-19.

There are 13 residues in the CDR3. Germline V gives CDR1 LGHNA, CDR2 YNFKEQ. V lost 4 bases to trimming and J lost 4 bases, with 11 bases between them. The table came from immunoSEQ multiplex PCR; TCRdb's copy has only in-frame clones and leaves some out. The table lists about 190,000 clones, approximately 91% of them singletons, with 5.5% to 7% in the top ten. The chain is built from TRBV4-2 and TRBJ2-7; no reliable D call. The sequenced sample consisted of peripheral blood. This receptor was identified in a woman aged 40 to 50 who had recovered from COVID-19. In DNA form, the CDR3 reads TGTGCCAGCAGCCCGAACCAGGTTTACGAGCAGTACTTC. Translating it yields CASSPNQVYEQYF.